This TCR beta chain is drawn from a study of beta chain features in type 1 diabetes. Study results and caveats: In all four CD4+ subsets, TCRB CDR3 length was significantly, moderately reduced in type 1 diabetes.

Each of the CD4+ naive, central memory, regulatory and stem cell-like memory populations was sorted via CD45RO/CCR7/CD25/CD127/CD95/CD27. Every bit of the isolated RNA underwent reverse transcription, so sequencing read expressed TCRB transcripts. The protocol was immunoSEQ multiplex PCR, while the TCRdb copy is restricted to in-frame clones and leaves out a portion. The sample holds under 300,000 clones, roughly a tenth seen once. This clone came up a few times. The antigen is not known. The sequence came from a man aged 25-45 years with type 1 diabetes. Input material: naive CD4+ T cells from blood.

In nucleotides, the CDR3 is TGTGCCAGCAGTCAAGGGGGCGTTTGGAATGGCTACACCTTC. Its protein product is CASSQGGVWNGYTF. The chain combines TRBV6-5 with TRBJ1-2; 7 bases are shared with TRBD1. The CDR3 totals 14 residues. Unmatched junction bases numbered 9, after V lost 5 bases and J lost 6 bases. CDR1 is MNHEY and CDR2 is SVGAGI in the germline V gene.